The T cell receptor beta chain under discussion was sequenced for a study of blood T cell repertoires in COVID-19. The V and J ends lost 8 bases and 12 bases, in that order; junction bases with no gene match: 12. Germline lookup yields CDR1 MNHEY and CDR2 SVGAGI. The CDR3 sequence is 13 residues long. Only in-frame clones appear in the TCRdb table, and some are missing; sequencing was by immunoSEQ multiplex PCR. Found here are 200,000 or so clones, 86% of them singletons; the top ten hold roughly 2.4%. What was sequenced was peripheral blood. The receptor's source is a woman aged 45 to 65 with acute or convalescent COVID-19. The chain employs TRBV6-5 and TRBJ2-1; 8 nucleotides agree with TRBD2. CDR3 region: CASRGGLGTRQFF. The DNA of the CDR3 is TGTGCCAGCCGGGGGGGGTTGGGAACACGGCAGTTCTTC.